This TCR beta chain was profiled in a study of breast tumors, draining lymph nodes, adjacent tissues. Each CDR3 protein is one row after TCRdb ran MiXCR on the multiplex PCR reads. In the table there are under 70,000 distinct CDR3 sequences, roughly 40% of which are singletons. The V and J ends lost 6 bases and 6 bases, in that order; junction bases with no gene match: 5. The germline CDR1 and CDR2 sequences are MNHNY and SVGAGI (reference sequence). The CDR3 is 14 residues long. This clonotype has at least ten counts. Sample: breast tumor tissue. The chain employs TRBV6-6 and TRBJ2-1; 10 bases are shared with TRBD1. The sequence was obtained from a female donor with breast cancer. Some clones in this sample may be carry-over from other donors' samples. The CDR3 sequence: CASRQGQGVNEQFF. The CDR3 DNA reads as TGTGCCAGCAGGCAAGGACAGGGGGTCAATGAGCAGTTCTTC.